These 27 T cell receptor beta chains originate from one sample sequenced in a study of control samples from healthy donors and cancer patients. The assay was immunoSEQ multiplex PCR, and TCRdb's table has in-frame clones only and misses some. Among around 75,000 clones listed, about 92% were seen once. The source material was blood. Receptor source: an older woman in good health.

This chain joins TRBV28 and TRBJ1-5; weak D call: TRBD1 (6 bases). Trimming removed 4 bases at V and 6 bases at J, with 16 bases between. The germline V gene encodes CDR1 MDHEN and CDR2 SYDVKM. CDR3 length: 15 residues. The CDR3 sequence: CASSSPGGPGQPQHF. CDR3 nucleotide sequence: TGTGCCAGCAGTTCCCCCGGGGGGCCGGGTCAGCCCCAGCATTTT.

The genes are TRBV2 and TRBJ2-1; perhaps TRBD2 as D (5 bases). CDR1 and CDR2 (germline): SNHLY, FYNNEI. With 0 bases removed from V and 3 bases from J, the gap between germline ends came to 9 bases. This CDR3 is 15 amino acids long. CDR3 nucleotide sequence: TGTGCCAGCAGTGAAGCGCGACTACGCTACAATGAGCAGTTCTTC. Amino acids: CASSEARLRYNEQFF. The full variable domain, in which reference TRBV2 and TRBJ2-1 provide the parts outside the CDR3, is EPEVTQTPSHQVTQMGQEVILRCVPISNHLYFYWYRQILGQKVEFLVSFYNNEISEKSEIFDDQFSVERPDGSNFTLKIRSTKLEDSAMYFCASSEARLRYNEQFFGPGTRLTVL.

The chain recombines TRBV28 with TRBJ2-7, with D possibly being TRBD2 (5 bases). There are 11 residues in the CDR3. Germline V lookup: CDR1 MDHEN, CDR2 SYDVKM. V dropped 5 bases and J dropped 7 bases, with 9 bases sitting between them. CDR3 in amino acids: CASSEKREQYF. DNA of the CDR3: TGTGCCAGCAGTGAAAAGCGGGAGCAGTACTTC.

The gene calls are TRBV7-8 and TRBJ2-4; D is undetermined. This CDR3 comprises 16 residues. Germline CDR1 reads SGHVS; CDR2 reads FQNEAQ. V lost 5 bases and J lost 2, with 16 bases in between. The CDR3 sequence: CASSPPGWATKNIQYF. The CDR3 nucleotides are TGTGCCAGCAGCCCCCCCGGGTGGGCGACCAAAAACATTCAGTACTTC.

The gene calls are TRBV28 and TRBJ1-5; tentatively, D is TRBD1 (6 bases). V was trimmed by 8 bases and J by 7 bases, leaving 18 bases between them. Germline loops: CDR1 MDHEN, CDR2 SYDVKM. The CDR3 is 14 residues long. The chain's CDR3 is CASGSQGREQPQHF. CDR3 nucleotides: TGTGCCAGCGGCTCACAGGGTAGGGAACAGCCCCAGCATTTT.

This chain connects TRBV28 to TRBJ2-7; TRBD2 aligns across 12 bases. This CDR3 comprises 16 residues. The germline V gene encodes CDR1 MDHEN and CDR2 SYDVKM. Germline trimming cut 6 bases from V and 1 base from J; bases unmatched to any gene: 7. CDR3 DNA sequence: TGTGCCAGCAGGCCAACCGGGACTAGCGGGTCCTACGAGCAGTACTTC. It encodes CASRPTGTSGSYEQYF.

This sequence joins TRBV28 and TRBJ1-1; D call uncertain. Germline V CDR1 and CDR2: MDHEN, SYDVKM. The CDR3 covers 15 residues. The V and J ends lost 1 base and 3 bases respectively, with 12 bases between them. The CDR3 loop is CASSLSLIGDTEAFF. The CDR3 DNA reads as TGTGCCAGCAGTTTATCTCTAATCGGGGACACTGAAGCTTTCTTT. Complete variable domain (other parts from reference TRBV28 and TRBJ1-1): DVKVTQSSRYLVKRTGEKVFLECVQDMDHENMFWYRQDPGLGLRLIYFSYDVKMKEKGDIPEGYSVSREKKERFSLILESASTNQTSMYLCASSLSLIGDTEAFFGQGTRLTVV.

This rearrangement joins TRBV9 to TRBJ1-3; D not resolved. This CDR3 region has 18 residues. Germline V gives CDR1 SGDLS, CDR2 YYNGEE. V was shortened by 0 bases and J by 0 bases, with 16 bases between the two germline ends. The chain's CDR3 is CASSVGLAVSRSGNTIYF. CDR3 nucleotides: TGTGCCAGCAGCGTAGGGTTGGCCGTATCCCGCTCTGGAAACACCATATATTTT.

This clone was found once. The junction departs from the called germline gene at one end, perhaps through a read error. V usage is TRBV10-3 and J usage is TRBJ1-1; 7 nucleotides agree with TRBD1. The CDR3 has 15 residues. CDR1 is ENHRY and CDR2 is SYGVKD in the germline V gene. CDR3 in DNA: TGTGCCATCAGTGGAACCCAGGGGGGGAACGCTGAAGCTTTCTTT. It encodes CAISGTQGGNAEAFF.

V is TRBV6-2 or TRBV6-3 and J is TRBJ2-3; TRBD2 matches 13 bases. V trimming: 0 bases; J trimming: 5 bases; junction bases outside the gene matches: 5. The germline V gene has CDR1 MNHEY and CDR2 SVGEGT. The CDR3 spans 17 residues. CDR3 DNA: TGTGCCAGCAGTTACTCAGGACTAGCGGGAGCGATAGATACGCAGTATTTT. Translating it yields CASSYSGLAGAIDTQYF.

The V gene is TRBV21-1, the J gene TRBJ2-3; no check of the table's D call, TRBD2, against the DNA was made. TRBV21-1 is assigned pseudogene status. The CDR3 is made up of 16 amino acids. Here the CDR3 DNA reads TGTGCCAGCAGCAAAGGAAGGGCGGGAGGCGGGAATACGCAGTATTTT. This gives the protein CASSKGRAGGGNTQYF.

The chain links TRBV2 to TRBJ2-2, with 7 bases matching TRBD2. The V gene end was trimmed by 5 bases and the J gene end by 3 bases; junction bases not matched to a gene: 3. This CDR3 has 14 residues. The germline V gene has CDR1 SNHLY and CDR2 FYNNEI. The CDR3 nucleotides read TGTGCCAGCAGTCCGGGACTATACACCGGGGAGCTGTTTTTT. Its protein product is CASSPGLYTGELFF.

The chain uses TRBV19 and TRBJ1-6; the match to TRBD1 covers 8 bases. J lost 11 bases, V lost 2 bases, and 2 bases had no gene match. Germline loops: CDR1 LNHDA, CDR2 SQIVND (reference sequence). CDR3 size: 13 residues. The CDR3 loop reads CASSINRGAPLHF. The CDR3 nucleotides read TGTGCCAGTAGTATAAACAGGGGGGCACCCCTCCACTTT.

This clone was counted once. The chain recombines TRBV6-5 with TRBJ2-3, with TRBD2 identical over 8 bases. CDR1 and CDR2 from the germline V gene are MNHEY and SVGAGI. J gave up 4 bases and V 4 bases, and 7 bases lay outside the gene matches. The CDR3 is made up of 15 amino acids. CDR3 in DNA: TGTGCCAGCAGTTCGAGGAGCGGGAGTCCAGATACGCAGTATTTT. As protein: CASSSRSGSPDTQYF.

The rearrangement uses TRBV18 and TRBJ1-6, with unresolved D. Germline values: CDR1 KGHSH, CDR2 LQKENI. Trimming took 2 bases from V and 7 from J, leaving 12 bases between them. The CDR3 is made up of 15 amino acids. CDR3 amino acids: CASSPGVGKNSPLHF. CDR3 nucleotide sequence: TGTGCCAGCTCACCAGGAGTGGGAAAAAATTCACCCCTCCACTTT.

The chain has TRBV7-9 and TRBJ1-6, with TRBD1 as a possible D gene (6 bases). This CDR3 spans 13 amino acids. Trimming took off 3 bases at V and 7 bases at J, with 7 bases between the two ends. Germline CDR1 SEHNR, CDR2 FQNEAQ (reference sequence). In DNA, the CDR3 is TGTGCCAGCAGCTTTGACAGGAATTCACCCCTCCACTTT. The encoded protein is CASSFDRNSPLHF.

The chain couples TRBV6-4 to TRBJ1-5; TRBD1 is a possible D gene (6 bases). The CDR3 extends over 13 amino acids. V dropped 3 bases and J dropped 4 bases, with 7 bases sitting between them. Germline values: CDR1 MRHNA, CDR2 SNTAGT. This CDR3 reads CASSEQGNQPQHF. The CDR3 nucleotides are TGTGCCAGCAGTGAACAGGGAAATCAGCCCCAGCATTTT.

This chain links TRBV19 with TRBJ2-2; D may correspond to TRBD1 or TRBD2 (6 bases each). CDR3 length: 17 residues. The germline V and J ends were trimmed by 3 bases and 5 bases, with 19 bases remaining between them. The germline V gene has CDR1 LNHDA and CDR2 SQIVND (reference sequence). The CDR3 DNA is TGTGCCAGTAGTATCCGCCCCCCGGGGGCTACAACCGGGGAGCTGTTTTTT. Amino acids: CASSIRPPGATTGELFF.

This clone showed up just once. The chain couples TRBV3-1 (or the pseudogene TRBV3-2) to TRBJ2-7; a weak D match, TRBD2 (5 bases). CDR1 and CDR2 (germline): LGHDT, YNNKEL (reference sequence). This CDR3 region has 14 residues. Trimming took 6 bases from V and 0 from J, leaving 12 bases between them. The chain's CDR3 is CASSPGSASYEQYF. CDR3 DNA: TGTGCCAGCAGTCCGGGAAGCGCCTCCTACGAGCAGTACTTC.

The chain's CDR3 is CASSEWAGAKNIQYF. The CDR3, as DNA: TGTGCCAGCAGTGAATGGGCGGGAGCCAAAAACATTCAGTACTTC. The gene calls are TRBV25-1 and TRBJ2-4; weak D call: TRBD2 (5 bases). CDR1 and CDR2 (germline): MGHDK, SYGVNS. CDR3 size: 15 residues. Trimming left V 1 base short and J 0 bases short, with 7 bases between. Full variable domain (outside the CDR3, taken from reference TRBV25-1 and TRBJ2-4): EADIYQTPRYLVIGTGKKITLECSQTMGHDKMYWYQQDPGMELHLIHYSYGVNSTEKGDLSSESTVSRIRTEHFPLTLESARPSHTSQYLCASSEWAGAKNIQYFGAGTRLSVL.

J is TRBJ2-1 and V is TRBV7-9; the D gene is possibly TRBD1 (5 bases). CDR1 SEHNR and CDR2 FQNEAQ come from the germline V gene (reference sequence). The CDR3 has 16 amino acids. V gave up 1 base and J gave up 3 bases, with 13 bases separating them. Here the CDR3 reads CASSLEAGLFYNEQFF. CDR3 sequence (DNA): TGTGCCAGCAGCTTAGAGGCAGGGCTATTCTACAATGAGCAGTTCTTC.

The chain carries TRBV2 and TRBJ1-5; D is possibly TRBD1 (5 bases). V shed 2 bases and J shed 2 bases, with 10 bases lying between them. Germline assignment: CDR1 SNHLY and CDR2 FYNNEI. The CDR3 length is 15 residues. The CDR3 loop reads CASSEQGYGNQPQHF. The CDR3 DNA follows: TGTGCCAGCAGTGAACAGGGTTACGGCAATCAGCCCCAGCATTTT.

The chain employs TRBV7-6 and TRBJ2-7; 9 bases align to TRBD1. With V trimmed by 0 bases and J by 5 bases, 5 bases remained unmatched. CDR3 size: 15 residues. Germline CDR1 is SGHVS and CDR2 is FNYEAQ. The CDR3 reads CASSLADRGINEQYF. The DNA for the CDR3 is TGTGCCAGCAGCTTAGCCGACAGGGGGATCAACGAGCAGTACTTC.

This chain joins TRBV7-9 and TRBJ2-7, with 11 bases aligning to TRBD2. This CDR3 spans 16 amino acids. V lost 4 bases and J lost 2; bases outside the gene matches: 7. Germline CDR1 is SEHNR and CDR2 is FQNEAQ (reference sequence). CDR3 amino acids: CASSSGTSGLPYEQYF. The CDR3 bases are TGTGCCAGCAGCTCCGGGACTAGCGGTCTTCCCTACGAGCAGTACTTC.

V usage is TRBV10-1 and J usage is TRBJ2-2; D gene uncertain. Germline assignment: CDR1 WNHNN and CDR2 SYGVQD (reference sequence). Trimming cost V 9 bases and J 5 bases, with 13 bases left between them. The CDR3 is 13 amino acids. CDR3 region: CASLEASTGELFF. CDR3 nucleotides: TGCGCCAGTCTAGAGGCTAGTACCGGGGAGCTGTTTTTT.

The rearrangement links TRBV7-9 to TRBJ1-1; D is uncertain. The CDR3 loop spans 16 amino acids. Germline CDR1 is SEHNR and CDR2 is FQNEAQ (reference sequence). V gave up 0 bases and J gave up 1 base, with 12 bases separating them. The DNA for the CDR3 is TGTGCCAGCAGCTTAGCGTGGTGGGCAGCGAACACTGAAGCTTTCTTT. The encoded protein is CASSLAWWAANTEAFF. Combining the CDR3 with reference TRBV7-9 and TRBJ1-1 gives the whole variable domain DTGVSQNPRHKITKRGQNVTFRCDPISEHNRLYWYRQTLGQGPEFLTYFQNEAQLEKSRLLSDRFSAERPKGSFSTLEIQRTEQGDSAMYLCASSLAWWAANTEAFFGQGTRLTVV.

The chain joins TRBV5-1 to TRBJ1-1, with 9 bases identical to TRBD1. V trimming: 4 bases; J trimming: 5 bases; junction bases outside the gene matches: 6. The germline CDR1 and CDR2 sequences are SGHRS and YFSETQ. The CDR3 spans 14 residues. The DNA of the CDR3 is TGCGCCAGCAGCACACAGGGGGCAGGGACTGAAGCTTTCTTT. Translated: CASSTQGAGTEAFF.